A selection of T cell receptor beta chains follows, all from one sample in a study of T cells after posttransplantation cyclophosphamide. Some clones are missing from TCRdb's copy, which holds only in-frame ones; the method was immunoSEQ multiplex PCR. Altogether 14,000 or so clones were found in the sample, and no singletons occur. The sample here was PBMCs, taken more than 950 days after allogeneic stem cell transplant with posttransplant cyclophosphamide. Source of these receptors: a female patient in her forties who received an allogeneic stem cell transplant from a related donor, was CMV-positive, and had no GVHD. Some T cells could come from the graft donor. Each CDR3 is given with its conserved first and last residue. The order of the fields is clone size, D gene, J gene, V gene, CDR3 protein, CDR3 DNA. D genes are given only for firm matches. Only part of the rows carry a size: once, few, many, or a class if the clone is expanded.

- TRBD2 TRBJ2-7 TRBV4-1 CASSQPTSGYYEQYF TGCGCCAGCAGCCAGCCGACTAGCGGATATTACGAGCAGTACTTC
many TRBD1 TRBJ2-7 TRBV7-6 CASSQGAAYEQYF TGTGCCAGCAGCCAGGGGGCTGCCTACGAGCAGTACTTC
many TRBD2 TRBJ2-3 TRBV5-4 CASSASGGATDTQYF TGTGCCAGCAGCGCTAGCGGGGGGGCCACAGATACGCAGTATTTT
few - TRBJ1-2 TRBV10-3 CAISDGGDYYGYTF TGTGCCATCAGTGACGGAGGGGACTACTATGGCTACACCTTC
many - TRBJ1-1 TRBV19 CASAPGQHTEAFF TGTGCCAGTGCCCCCGGACAGCACACTGAAGCTTTCTTT
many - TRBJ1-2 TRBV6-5 CASSYTSNYGYTF TGTGCCAGCAGTTATACGAGCAACTATGGCTACACCTTC
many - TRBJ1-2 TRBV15 CATSREKGPNYGYTF TGTGCCACCAGCAGAGAAAAGGGGCCTAACTATGGCTACACCTTC
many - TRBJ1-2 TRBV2 CASSRNFGQNYGYTF TGTGCCAGCAGTCGAAACTTCGGTCAAAACTATGGCTACACCTTC
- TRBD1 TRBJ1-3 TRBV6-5 CASRRQGAGNTIYF TGTGCCAGCAGAAGACAGGGGGCTGGAAACACCATATATTTT
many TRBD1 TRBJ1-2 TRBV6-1 CASSEIGQGHNYGYTF TGTGCCAGCAGTGAAATTGGACAGGGACATAACTATGGCTACACCTTC
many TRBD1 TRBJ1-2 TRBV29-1 CSVEGTGLNYGYTF TGCAGCGTTGAGGGGACAGGGTTGAACTATGGCTACACCTTC
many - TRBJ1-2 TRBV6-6 CASREFRVGYTF TGTGCCAGCCGGGAATTCCGGGTGGGCTACACCTTC
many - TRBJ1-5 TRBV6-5 CASSRRNQPQHF TGTGCCAGCAGTCGGAGGAATCAGCCCCAGCATTTT
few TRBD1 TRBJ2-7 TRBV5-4 CASSSRTGGAYEQYF TGTGCCAGCAGCTCCCGGACAGGAGGCGCTTACGAGCAGTACTTC